These T cell receptor beta chains were read from a single sample in a study of blood T cell repertoires in COVID-19. Sequencing was performed with immunoSEQ multiplex PCR; in TCRdb, only in-frame clones are kept and a portion is missing. This sample has about 210,000 clones, with about 76% found just once. Sample: PBMCs or T cells enriched from blood (not recorded which). Receptor source: a woman aged 45-65 years with acute COVID-19. The CDR3 runs from the conserved cysteine through the conserved F or W. Fields, in order: D gene, V gene, J gene, CDR3 protein, CDR3 DNA. The D gene is left open where the match is weak.

D: .; V: TRBV10-3; J: TRBJ2-5; CDR3: CAISAWGDETQYF; DNA: TGTGCCATCAGTGCTTGGGGGGACGAGACCCAGTACTTC
D: .; V: TRBV6-5; J: TRBJ2-7; CDR3: CASSYSYRGTTDEQYF; DNA: TGTGCCAGCAGTTACTCGTATCGGGGTACTACCGACGAGCAGTACTTC
D: .; V: TRBV4-3; J: TRBJ1-2; CDR3: CASSRDRGDYGYTF; DNA: TGCGCCAGCAGCCGGGATCGGGGGGACTATGGCTACACCTTC
D: .; V: TRBV11-2; J: TRBJ1-4; CDR3: CASSTGHGYEKLFF; DNA: TGTGCCAGCAGCACAGGACATGGATATGAAAAACTGTTTTTT
D: .; V: TRBV6-5; J: TRBJ2-2; CDR3: CASSYSIQRELFF; DNA: TGTGCCAGCAGTTACTCGATACAAAGGGAGCTGTTTTTT
D: TRBD2; V: TRBV11-2; J: TRBJ2-1; CDR3: CASSPGLAGTKGFF; DNA: TGTGCCAGCAGCCCAGGACTAGCGGGGACTAAGGGGTTCTTC
D: TRBD2; V: TRBV4-3; J: TRBJ2-7; CDR3: CASSSERGGIYEQYF; DNA: TGCGCCAGCAGTTCTGAGCGGGGGGGAATCTACGAGCAGTACTTC
D: TRBD2; V: TRBV9; J: TRBJ2-5; CDR3: CASSQTTSGETQYF; DNA: TGTGCCAGCAGCCAAACAACTAGCGGCGAGACCCAGTACTTC
D: .; V: TRBV30; J: TRBJ1-5; CDR3: CAWSVQGNQPQHF; DNA: TGTGCCTGGAGTGTACAGGGAAATCAGCCCCAGCATTTT
D: TRBD1; V: TRBV3-1/TRBV3-2; J: TRBJ1-5; CDR3: CASSQSTGYQPQHF; DNA: TGTGCCAGCAGCCAATCGACAGGGTACCAGCCCCAGCATTTT
D: TRBD2; V: TRBV7-9; J: TRBJ2-1; CDR3: CASSLAGTSGGREQFF; DNA: TGTGCCAGCAGCTTGGCCGGGACTAGCGGGGGTAGGGAGCAGTTCTTC
D: TRBD1; V: TRBV6-5; J: TRBJ1-4; CDR3: CASSRGQGSEKLFF; DNA: TGTGCCAGCAGTAGGGGACAGGGTAGTGAAAAACTGTTTTTT
D: TRBD2; V: TRBV30; J: TRBJ2-2; CDR3: CAWSRGGNTGELFF; DNA: TGTGCCTGGAGTCGGGGGGGGAACACCGGGGAGCTGTTTTTT